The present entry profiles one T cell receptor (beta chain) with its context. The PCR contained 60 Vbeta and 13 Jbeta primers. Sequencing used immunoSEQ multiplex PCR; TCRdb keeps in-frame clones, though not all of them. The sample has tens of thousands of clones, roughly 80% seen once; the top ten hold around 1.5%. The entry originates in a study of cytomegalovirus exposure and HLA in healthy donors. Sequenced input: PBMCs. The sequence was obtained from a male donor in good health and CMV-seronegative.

CDR3: CASSQSDPGSYGYTF. For the CDR3, the DNA is TGCGCCAGCAGCCAATCAGACCCAGGTTCCTATGGCTACACCTTC. The chain carries TRBV5-1 and TRBJ1-2; no clear D. CDR3 length: 15 residues. V shed 4 bases and J shed 4 bases, with 17 bases lying between them. Germline assignment: CDR1 SGHRS and CDR2 YFSETQ.